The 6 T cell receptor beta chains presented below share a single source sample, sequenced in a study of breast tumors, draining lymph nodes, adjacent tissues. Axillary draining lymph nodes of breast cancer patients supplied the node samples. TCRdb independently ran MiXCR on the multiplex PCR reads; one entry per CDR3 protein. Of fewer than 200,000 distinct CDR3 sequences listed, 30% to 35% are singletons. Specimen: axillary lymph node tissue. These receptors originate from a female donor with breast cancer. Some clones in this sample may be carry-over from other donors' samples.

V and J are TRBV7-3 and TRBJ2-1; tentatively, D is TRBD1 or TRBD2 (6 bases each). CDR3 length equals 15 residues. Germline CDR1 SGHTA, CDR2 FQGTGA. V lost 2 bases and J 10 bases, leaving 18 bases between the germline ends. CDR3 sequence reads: CASSLDGGQTGEQFF. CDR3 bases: TGTGCCAGCAGCTTAGATGGGGGGCAAACCGGGGAGCAGTTCTTC.

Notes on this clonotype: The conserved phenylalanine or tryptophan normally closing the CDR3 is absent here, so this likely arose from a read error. The CDR3 reads CAIKSGHKSPLHL. For the CDR3, the DNA is TGTGCCATCAAGTCGGGGCACAAATCACCCCTCCACCTT. The rearrangement joins TRBV10-3 to TRBJ1-6, with D perhaps matching TRBD1 (5 bases). This CDR3 region has 13 residues. Germline V CDR1 and CDR2: ENHRY, SYGVKD. Trimming took 7 bases from V and 10 from J, leaving 14 bases between them.

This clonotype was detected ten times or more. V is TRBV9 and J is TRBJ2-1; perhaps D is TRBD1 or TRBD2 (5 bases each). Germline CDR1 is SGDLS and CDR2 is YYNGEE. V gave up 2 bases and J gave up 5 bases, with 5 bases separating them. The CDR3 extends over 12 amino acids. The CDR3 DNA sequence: TGTGCCAGCAGCGTGGGGGACAATGAGCAGTTCTTC. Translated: CASSVGDNEQFF.

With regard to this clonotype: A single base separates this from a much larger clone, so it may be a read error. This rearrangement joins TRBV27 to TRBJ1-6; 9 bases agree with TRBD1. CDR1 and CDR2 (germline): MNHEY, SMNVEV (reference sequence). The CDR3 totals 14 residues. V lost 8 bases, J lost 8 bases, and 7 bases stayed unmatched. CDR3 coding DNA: TGTGCCAGCGGGCAGGACAGGGGATATTCACCCCTCCACTTT. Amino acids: CASGQDRGYSPLHF.

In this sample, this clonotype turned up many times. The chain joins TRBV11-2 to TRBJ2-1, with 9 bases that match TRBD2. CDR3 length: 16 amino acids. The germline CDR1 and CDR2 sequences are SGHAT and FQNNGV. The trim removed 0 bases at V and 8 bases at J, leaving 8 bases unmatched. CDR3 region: CASSLDGGGRVDEQFF. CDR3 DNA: TGTGCCAGCAGCTTAGATGGGGGCGGGAGGGTCGATGAGCAGTTCTTC.

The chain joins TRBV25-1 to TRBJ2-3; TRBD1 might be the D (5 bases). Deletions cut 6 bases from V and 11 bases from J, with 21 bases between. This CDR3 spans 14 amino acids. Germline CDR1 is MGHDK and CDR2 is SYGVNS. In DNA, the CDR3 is TGTGCCAGCAGGACGGACACTTACTACAATGAGCAGTATTTT. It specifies CASRTDTYYNEQYF.